The T cell receptor (beta chain) described here comes from a study of control samples from healthy donors and cancer patients. Profiled with immunoSEQ multiplex PCR; TCRdb holds only in-frame clones, not every one. The sample includes around 14,000 clones, around 77% of them seen just once. This CDR3 contains 14 residues. Germline CDR1 reads WSHSY; CDR2 reads SAAADI. Trimming left V 6 bases short and J 2 bases short, with 13 bases between. The count of this clone is one. The source material was formalin-fixed, paraffin-embedded tissue. The receptor was derived from a female donor with lung cancer. The V call is TRBV10-2, the J call TRBJ1-2, with a possible D match to TRBD1 (6 bases). The CDR3 loop is CASRERGQNYGYTF. DNA of the CDR3: TGCGCCAGCAGGGAGCGGGGGCAGAACTATGGCTACACCTTC.